This T cell receptor beta chain was sequenced during a study of blood T cell repertoires in COVID-19. Study-wide background: The United States, Italy and Spain provided the acute and convalescent COVID-19 samples. T cells, B-cell-depleted T cells, or PBMCs provided the cDNA or gDNA that served as material.

Per the original data handling: Reference gene primers were amplified, and this amplification served to estimate nucleated cell counts. Profiled with immunoSEQ multiplex PCR; TCRdb holds only in-frame clones, not every one. The V and J calls and clone size are taken from that table; D and trimming were inferred from the DNA. The sample has about 34,000 clones; around 80% are singletons. The CDR3 extends over 11 amino acids. V lost 5 bases and J lost 8; bases outside the gene matches: 5. CDR1 and CDR2 (germline): DFQATT, SNEGSKA (reference sequence). This receptor was identified in a man aged 80 or over with active or convalescent COVID-19. Sequencing input: peripheral blood. The V gene is TRBV20-1, the J gene TRBJ1-1; 7 bases match TRBD1. The chain's CDR3 is CSAYVTGEAFF. CDR3 sequence (DNA): TGCAGTGCTTACGTGACAGGGGAAGCTTTCTTT.